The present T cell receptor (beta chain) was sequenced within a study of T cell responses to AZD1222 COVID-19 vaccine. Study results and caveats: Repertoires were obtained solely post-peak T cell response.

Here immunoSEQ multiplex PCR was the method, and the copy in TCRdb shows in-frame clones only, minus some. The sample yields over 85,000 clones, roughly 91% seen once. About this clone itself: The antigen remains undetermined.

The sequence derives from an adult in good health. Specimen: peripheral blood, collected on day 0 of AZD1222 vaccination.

The CDR3 loop is CSGRESSYNEQFF. CDR3 nucleotides: TGCAGCGGACGGGAATCCTCTTACAATGAGCAGTTCTTC. This chain links TRBV29-1 with TRBJ2-1, with D tentatively TRBD2 (5 bases). Germline lookup yields CDR1 SQVTM and CDR2 ANQGSEA. The CDR3 totals 13 residues. Trimming removed 7 bases from V and 4 bases from J, with 14 bases in between.